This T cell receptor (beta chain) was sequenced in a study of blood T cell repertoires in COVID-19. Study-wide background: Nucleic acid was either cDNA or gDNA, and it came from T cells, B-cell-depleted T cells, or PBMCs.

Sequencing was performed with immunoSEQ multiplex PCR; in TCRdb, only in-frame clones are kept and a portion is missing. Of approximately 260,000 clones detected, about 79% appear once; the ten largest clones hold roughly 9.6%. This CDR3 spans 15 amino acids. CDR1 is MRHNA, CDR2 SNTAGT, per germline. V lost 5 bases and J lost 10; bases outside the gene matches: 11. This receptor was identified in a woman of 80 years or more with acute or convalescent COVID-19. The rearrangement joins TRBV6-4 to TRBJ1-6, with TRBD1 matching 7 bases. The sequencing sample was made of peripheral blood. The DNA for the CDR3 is TGTGCCAGCAGTCCAGCAGGGGGGATGGGCTCACCCCTCCACTTT. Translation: CASSPAGGMGSPLHF.